The text below deals with one TCR beta chain. This clone was detected a few times. The antigen it recognizes is unknown. No qualities accompany the bases; no much larger clone lies one base away. The donors belonged to the validation cohort of roughly 120 subjects, which was separate from the roughly 670-subject first cohort. The data derive from a study of cytomegalovirus exposure and HLA in healthy donors (TCRdb year 2017). Regarding the research as a whole: A later analysis indicated that the 120 validation repertoires were generated on the platform also employed for the 666 repertoires of the first cohort. The study was designed to test whether signatures of past pathogen exposure could be identified by cataloging public T cell receptors. Along with the approximately 600-subject first cohort, a separate validation cohort of over 90 different subjects was used. High-throughput TCR immunosequencing, statistical association of individual TCRs with disease status, and machine learning were combined to predict cytomegalovirus infection status. Points the paper makes about the study in general: Most TCR sequences were seen in very few donors, while some public TCRs were found in many individuals. In vitro tests confirmed that a few of the cytomegalovirus-associated TCR beta chains recognize cytomegalovirus antigens. The validation cohort had no HLA typing available for a later analysis, so co-occurrence within that cohort was assessed over all 110 or so repertoires. In the study, roughly 160 TCR beta chains were listed as associated with cytomegalovirus. In both the original and validation cohorts, the classifier was reported to diagnose cytomegalovirus status with high specificity and sensitivity. Of the cluster scores, 90% to 95% were above 0 in a later analysis, which found that TCRs clustered in the first cohort also tended to co-occur in the 120 or so validation repertoires. It was suggested by the authors that the approach could potentially be generalized to other disease states and immunological phenotypes.

Libraries were built with the immunoSEQ multiplex PCR assay. On the authors' methods: A statistical classification framework was developed to diagnose cytomegalovirus status using the catalog of TCR beta chain sequences. Not all clones reach the TCRdb copy of this immuneACCESS table, which keeps in-frame sequences only. Checked studies attribute under half of the gap to unresolved V genes and leave the rest unexplained. V and J calls and clone size follow that table, whereas D and trimming were derived from the DNA. For this sample there are 150,000 to 200,000 clones; about nine tenths appear just once. The ten largest clonotypes hold 4% to 4.5% of the sample. In the germline V gene, CDR1 corresponds to SNHLY and CDR2 to FYNNEI. The CDR3 goes from the cysteine to the phenylalanine over 18 residues. CDR3 DNA is the only sequence kept; it has 54 bases, read in frame from the first base. Trimmed from V: 3 bases; trimmed from J: 1 base; junction bases lacking a gene match: 11.

The receptor chain draws on TRBV2 and TRBJ2-7; a stretch of 11 junction bases matches TRBD2. Sequences were obtained from PBMCs. This TCR was recovered from a man between 18 and 29 years old in good health and CMV-seropositive. The CDR3 sequence is CASSESGPGTSGSYEQYF. The nucleotide sequence reads as follows: TGTGCCAGCAGTGAGTCAGGACCCGGGACTAGCGGATCCTACGAGCAGTACTTC.